The present T cell receptor beta chain was sequenced within a study of shared clonotypes between healthy human individuals. Overall study results and limits: Clonotype sharing among donors was expected to depend on sequencing depth. Tissue TCR repertoires likely differ from these blood-only repertoires. Naive subsets typically showed greater estimated richness than memory subsets.

Trimming shortened V by 10 bases and J by 3 bases, and 22 bases separated the two germline ends. The CDR3 length is 15 residues. Looked up from germline, CDR1 is LNHDA and CDR2 is SQIVND (reference sequence). A word on this clone: As yet, its antigen is unknown.

The assay was immunoSEQ multiplex PCR, and TCRdb's table has in-frame clones only and misses some. The data hold approximately 2.4 million clones, with 90% to 97% observed a single time. The sample consisted of naive CD4+ T cells sorted from blood. Regarding subset: CD45RA+ positively selected. The J gene is TRBJ2-7, the V gene TRBV19, with D uncertain. This TCR was sampled from a young man in good health. The CDR3 DNA reads as TGTGCCACCTCGCACCCAGGAACGTCTCTCTACGAGCAGTACTTC. It translates to CATSHPGTSLYEQYF.